The 3 T cell receptor beta chains below come from one sample, sequenced in a study of blood T cells in healthy people across ages. Together with a sample-barcoded 5' primer, a J-beta primer mix was included in a second PCR lasting about 7 to 12 cycles. From the 5' RACE reads, TCRdb called clonotypes with MiXCR, one entry per CDR3 protein. Among roughly 1.4 million distinct CDR3 sequences, 45% to 70% were seen once, and the ten largest hold 6.5% to 8.5%. Sequencing used blood. The source of these receptors is a man aged 18 to 35 in good health.

This clonotype was detected only once. V is TRBV5-1 and J is TRBJ2-7, with 9 bases that match TRBD1. CDR1 SGHRS and CDR2 YFSETQ come from the germline V gene. This CDR3 spans 16 amino acids. V trimming: 0 bases; J trimming: 2 bases; junction bases outside the gene matches: 6. The chain's CDR3 is CASSLAQGTGPYEQYF. CDR3 sequence (DNA): TGCGCCAGCAGCTTGGCGCAGGGGACAGGGCCCTACGAGCAGTACTTC.

This clonotype was counted at least ten times. This chain's CDR3 is CASSENEQFF. CDR3 nucleotide sequence: TGTGCCAGCAGTGAAAATGAGCAGTTCTTC. This sequence joins TRBV25-1 and TRBJ2-1; D remains unclear. V lost 2 bases, J lost 7 bases, and 0 bases lay in between. Germline V gene data show CDR1 as MGHDK and CDR2 as SYGVNS. CDR3 length: 10 amino acids. The variable domain in full, with the rest retrieved from reference TRBV25-1 and TRBJ2-1, is EADIYQTPRYLVIGTGKKITLECSQTMGHDKMYWYQQDPGMELHLIHYSYGVNSTEKGDLSSESTVSRIRTEHFPLTLESARPSHTSQYLCASSENEQFFGPGTRLTVL.

The chain carries TRBV10-3 and TRBJ2-3, with 12 bases fitting TRBD2. The CDR3 has 17 residues. Germline V gene sequence: CDR1 ENHRY, CDR2 SYGVKD. Trimming removed 6 bases from V and 3 bases from J; junction bases left unmatched: 10. In DNA, the CDR3 is TGTGCCATCAGGCTAGCGGGGGGGGCGACCCAGACAGATACGCAGTATTTT. Translation gives CAIRLAGGATQTDTQYF.